This passage covers 25 T cell receptor beta chains from one sample sequenced in a study of blood T cells in healthy people across ages. The use of a sample-barcoded 5' primer and a J-beta primer mix characterized a second PCR of roughly 6 to 11 cycles. TCRdb fed the 5' RACE reads into MiXCR, producing one record per CDR3 protein. The data hold 600,000 or so distinct CDR3 sequences, with under 25% observed a single time. Input material: blood. The origin of the receptors is a man in his sixties or seventies in good health.

This clonotype was observed a few times. The chain employs TRBV7-2 and TRBJ2-3; 8 bases fit TRBD1. This CDR3 contains 14 residues. Germline CDR1 is SGHTA and CDR2 is FQGNSA. The V gene end was trimmed by 7 bases and the J gene end by 5 bases; junction bases not matched to a gene: 8. The CDR3 is CASKDRAQGDTQYF. CDR3 coding DNA: TGTGCCAGCAAGGACAGGGCTCAGGGAGATACGCAGTATTTT.

This clonotype came up a few times. Possible read error: a much larger clone is one base away. The gene calls are TRBV11-2 and TRBJ2-1; 7 nucleotides agree with TRBD2. The CDR3 extends over 16 amino acids. CDR1 is SGHAT, CDR2 FQNNGV, per germline. Here the CDR3 DNA reads TGTGCCAGCAGCCGAGGAGCGGGGCGCTCCTACAATGGGCAGTTCTTC. It is translated as CASSRGAGRSYNGQFF. The full variable domain, rest sourced from reference TRBV11-2 and TRBJ2-1, is EAGVAQSPRYKIIEKRQSVAFWCNPISGHATLYWYQQILGQGPKLLIQFQNNGVVDDSQLPKDRFSAERLKGVDSTLKIQPAKLEDSAVYLCASSRGAGRSYNGQFFGPGTRLTVL.

This clonotype was detected only a few times. The V call is TRBV12-3 or TRBV12-4, the J call TRBJ2-1; 9 bases map to TRBD2. The CDR3 totals 16 residues. V shed 5 bases, J shed 4 bases, and the junction held 9 bases outside the gene matches. The CDR3 DNA sequence: TGTGCCAGCAGTCCAAGACTAGCGGAGTCATACAATGAGCAGTTCTTC. As protein: CASSPRLAESYNEQFF.

The genes are TRBV6-2 or TRBV6-3 and TRBJ2-5; the match to TRBD2 covers 10 bases. Germline assignment: CDR1 MNHEY and CDR2 SVGEGT. With V trimmed by 0 bases and J by 5 bases, 24 bases remained unmatched. This CDR3 region has 22 residues. The CDR3 bases are TGTGCCAGCAGTTACTCTGGGAGATACGTACAAGCGGGAGGGCCTATGAAGGAGACCCAGTACTTC. It is translated as CASSYSGRYVQAGGPMKETQYF.

The chain links TRBV29-1 to TRBJ2-1; 11 positions agree with TRBD2. The DNA matches TRBJ2-7 better at its end, which makes the J call doubtful. This CDR3 has 18 residues. CDR1 SQVTM and CDR2 ANQGSEA come from the germline V gene. DNA of the CDR3: TGCAGCGTTGGGGATCCACTAGCGGGGGTTAGCTCCTACAATGAGCAGTACTTC. Translation: CSVGDPLAGVSSYNEQYF.

V usage is TRBV6-5 and J usage is TRBJ2-2; 9 bases are shared with TRBD1. The CDR3 has 15 residues. V gave up 4 bases and J gave up 5 bases; unmatched junction bases: 5. CDR1 and CDR2 from the germline V gene are MNHEY and SVGAGI. The CDR3 here is CASSLQGARTGELFF. The CDR3 nucleotides are TGTGCCAGCAGTTTACAGGGGGCGAGAACCGGGGAGCTGTTTTTT.

This CDR3 reads CSVRNGLAGGGTKNIQYF. In nucleotides, the CDR3 is TGCAGCGTACGGAACGGACTAGCGGGAGGTGGGACCAAAAACATTCAGTACTTC. The genes are TRBV29-1 and TRBJ2-4; TRBD2 matches 14 bases. The CDR3 is 18 amino acids. The V and J ends lost 6 bases and 2 bases, in that order; junction bases with no gene match: 12. Per the germline V gene, CDR1 is SQVTM and CDR2 is ANQGSEA.

This clonotype was detected only a few times. This rearrangement joins TRBV5-1 to TRBJ1-1; D call uncertain. Trimming removed 5 bases at V and 3 bases at J, with 14 bases between. The CDR3 totals 14 residues. Per germline, CDR1 SGHRS and CDR2 YFSETQ. DNA for the CDR3: TGCGCCAGCAGGTCGGCCCTGGGAGACACTGAAGCTTTCTTT. Translating it yields CASRSALGDTEAFF.

A few counts support this clonotype. The chain combines TRBV2 with TRBJ1-1; D might be TRBD1 (5 bases). Deletions cut 6 bases from V and 5 bases from J, with 16 bases between. The CDR3 covers 14 residues. Germline CDR1 is SNHLY and CDR2 is FYNNEI. DNA for the CDR3: TGTGCCAGCAGAAAAGAGGGGTCGGGGACTGAAGCTTTCTTT. The encoded protein is CASRKEGSGTEAFF.

In DNA form, the CDR3 reads TGTGCCAGTAGTAAGGGGACAGGCGTGATTCAAGAGACCCAGTACTTC. This sequence encodes CASSKGTGVIQETQYF. The gene calls are TRBV19 and TRBJ2-5; 8 nucleotides agree with TRBD1. Germline values: CDR1 LNHDA, CDR2 SQIVND (reference sequence). The CDR3 runs to 16 residues. The trim removed 4 bases at V and 2 bases at J, leaving 9 bases unmatched.

The V and J genes are TRBV29-1 and TRBJ2-5; TRBD2 aligns across 8 bases. J was trimmed by 5 bases and V by 0 bases; bases with no gene match: 14. Germline V gene lookup returns CDR1 SQVTM and CDR2 ANQGSEA. CDR3 length: 17 residues. The CDR3 loop is CSVEDPKPTSGLETQYF. CDR3 DNA: TGCAGCGTTGAAGATCCCAAACCTACTAGCGGCCTCGAGACCCAGTACTTC. Complete variable domain (other parts from reference TRBV29-1 and TRBJ2-5): SAVISQKPSRDICQRGTSLTIQCQVDSQVTMMFWYRQQPGQSLTLIATANQGSEATYESGFVIDKFPISRPNLTFSTLTVSNMSPEDSSIYLCSVEDPKPTSGLETQYFGPGTRLLVL.

The chain combines TRBV28 with TRBJ2-1; D is undetermined. Trimming left V 8 bases short and J 4 bases short, with 3 bases between. CDR1 MDHEN and CDR2 SYDVKM come from the germline V gene. The CDR3 covers 10 residues. The DNA for the CDR3 is TGTGCCAGCGCTTACAATGAGCAGTTCTTC. Amino acid sequence: CASAYNEQFF.

The chain combines TRBV9 with TRBJ2-1; tentatively, D is TRBD2 (5 bases). Germline V CDR1 and CDR2: SGDLS, YYNGEE. CDR3 size: 16 residues. Trimming pared 0 bases from V and 1 base from J, leaving 11 bases between. The CDR3 nucleotides are TGTGCCAGCAGCGTAGCTTTACTAGGTTCCTACAATGAGCAGTTCTTC. It codes for CASSVALLGSYNEQFF. Full variable domain (rest looked up from reference TRBV9 and TRBJ2-1): DSGVTQTPKHLITATGQRVTLRCSPRSGDLSVYWYQQSLDQGLQFLIQYYNGEERAKGNILERFSAQQFPDLHSELNLSSLELGDSALYFCASSVALLGSYNEQFFGPGTRLTVL.

There are a few counts of this clonotype. V and J are TRBV20-1 and TRBJ1-2, with D maybe TRBD1 (5 bases). The germline V gene has CDR1 DFQATT and CDR2 SNEGSKA (reference sequence). The V end was cut by 3 bases, the J end by 0 bases, with 11 bases between. The CDR3 extends over 14 amino acids. The CDR3 DNA reads TGCAGTGCTAGGACAGATCGCTCTAACTATGGCTACACCTTC. It codes for CSARTDRSNYGYTF.

This clonotype was counted between two and nine times. J is TRBJ2-5 and V is TRBV5-1; 10 positions match TRBD2. The CDR3 has 16 residues. V lost 3 bases and J lost 1; bases outside the gene matches: 6. The germline V gene has CDR1 SGHRS and CDR2 YFSETQ. The chain's CDR3 is CASSSRTSGFQETQYF. CDR3 sequence (DNA): TGCGCCAGCAGCTCAAGGACTAGCGGATTCCAAGAGACCCAGTACTTC. Full variable domain (outside the CDR3, taken from reference TRBV5-1 and TRBJ2-5): KAGVTQTPRYLIKTRGQQVTLSCSPISGHRSVSWYQQTPGQGLQFLFEYFSETQRNKGNFPGRFSGRQFSNSRSEMNVSTLELGDSALYLCASSSRTSGFQETQYFGPGTRLLVL.

The chain uses TRBV5-1 and TRBJ2-7; TRBD1 matches 10 bases. The CDR3 has 16 residues. CDR1 is SGHRS and CDR2 is YFSETQ in the germline V gene. V trimming: 2 bases; J trimming: 2 bases; junction bases outside the gene matches: 7. The CDR3 sequence is CASSFGGTGDPYEQYF. CDR3 nucleotide sequence: TGCGCCAGCAGCTTTGGCGGGACAGGGGATCCCTACGAGCAGTACTTC.

This clonotype was seen a few times. The gene calls are TRBV27 and TRBJ1-6; possibly TRBD1 for D (6 bases). V was clipped by 6 bases and J by 8 bases, with 14 bases between them. This CDR3 comprises 14 residues. CDR1 is MNHEY and CDR2 is SMNVEV in the germline V gene (reference sequence). CDR3: CASRLNREDSPLHF. In DNA form, the CDR3 reads TGTGCCAGCAGGTTGAACAGGGAGGATTCACCCCTCCACTTT.

This clonotype was observed a few times. CDR3 nucleotides: TGTGCCAGCAGCCTGGGACAGTATCTTGAGCAGTACTTC. Translating it yields CASSLGQYLEQYF. This chain links TRBV3-1 with TRBJ2-7; 7 bases match TRBD1. This CDR3 is built from 13 residues. Germline values: CDR1 LGHDT, CDR2 YNNKEL (reference sequence). V was pared by 4 bases and J by 7 bases, with 7 bases of the junction left unmatched.

This chain connects TRBV5-1 to TRBJ1-2; TRBD1 agrees at 9 bases. There are 15 residues in the CDR3. Trimming cost V 0 bases and J 7 bases; bases outside gene matches: 7. Germline V lookup: CDR1 SGHRS, CDR2 YFSETQ. The CDR3 DNA reads TGCGCCAGCAGCTTGGGGGGACAGGGCCTCGGTGGCTACACCTTC. Its translation: CASSLGGQGLGGYTF.

This chain links TRBV2 with TRBJ2-5, with D tentatively TRBD1 (6 bases). The V end was cut by 2 bases, the J end by 1 base, with 14 bases between. The CDR3 loop spans 16 amino acids. CDR1 and CDR2 (germline): SNHLY, FYNNEI. The CDR3 sequence is CASSEIPRDTQETQYF. The CDR3 region has the DNA TGTGCCAGCAGTGAAATTCCCCGGGACACCCAAGAGACCCAGTACTTC.

The chain has TRBV4-1 and TRBJ2-2; D uncertain. Trimming left V 0 bases short and J 4 bases short, with 12 bases between. The V gene's germline CDR1 is MGHRA and CDR2 YSYEKL. The CDR3 is made up of 16 amino acids. The CDR3 region has the DNA TGCGCCAGCAGCCAAGATAGGAGACTCTTCACCGGGGAGCTGTTTTTT. This translates into CASSQDRRLFTGELFF.

This clonotype was recorded a few times. J is TRBJ2-5 and V is TRBV24-1; perhaps TRBD2 as D (5 bases). V was shortened by 6 bases and J by 4 bases, with 8 bases between the two germline ends. Germline V gene data show CDR1 as KGHDR and CDR2 as SFDVKD. CDR3 length equals 12 residues. In nucleotides, the CDR3 is TGTGCCACCAGTTTTCGGGGAGAGACCCAGTACTTC. Amino acids: CATSFRGETQYF.

This clonotype appeared a few times. The J gene is TRBJ2-3, the V gene TRBV27; unclear D gene. The ends were cut back, 4 bases at V and 4 bases at J, with 9 bases in the middle. The CDR3 runs 13 residues. CDR1 and CDR2 (germline): MNHEY, SMNVEV (reference sequence). Here the CDR3 reads CASSSPSSDTQYF. Here the CDR3 DNA reads TGTGCCAGCAGTTCCCCTTCATCAGATACGCAGTATTTT.

The CDR3 protein is CASSGPSWETQYF. In DNA, the CDR3 is TGTGCCAGCAGCGGTCCCAGCTGGGAGACCCAGTACTTC. The genes are TRBV13 and TRBJ2-5; D unresolved. The length of the CDR3 is 13 residues. Germline loops: CDR1 PRHDT, CDR2 FYEKMQ (reference sequence). V was pared by 5 bases and J by 5 bases, with 12 bases between.

The chain has TRBV29-1 and TRBJ2-7; D perhaps matches TRBD2 (5 bases). The V gene's germline CDR1 is SQVTM and CDR2 ANQGSEA. Between the trimmed V and J ends, which lost 7 bases and 5 bases, there was a span of 9 bases. The CDR3 loop spans 10 amino acids. The CDR3 DNA reads as TGCAGCGCAGAGGAGGACGAGCAGTACTTC. Its translation is CSAEEDEQYF.